This TCR beta chain was obtained from a study of response to subunit inactivated influenza vaccine. A single record per CDR3 protein comes from TCRdb applying MiXCR to the RT-PCR reads. Of a few hundred thousand distinct CDR3 sequences in the sample, 14% were seen once. This clonotype was recorded only once. Antigen unknown. The V end lost 1 base, the J end lost 11 bases, and 10 bases lay between the germline ends. CDR3 length: 12 amino acids. Germline CDR1 and CDR2: SEHNR and FQNEAQ (reference sequence). Study-wide results and caveats: The authors offered the suggestion that each seasonal influenza vaccination recruits few new T cells.

This receptor was obtained from a man in his fifties or sixties who received an inactivated influenza vaccine. The sample here was PBMCs from blood, taken roughly 12 days after vaccination. This chain connects TRBV7-9 to TRBJ2-3; D not certain. CDR3: CASSLDVGQQYF. DNA for the CDR3: TGTGCCAGCAGCTTAGATGTAGGCCAGCAGTATTTT.